The 29 T cell receptor beta chains given below trace back to one sample, sequenced in a study of cytomegalovirus exposure and HLA in healthy donors. PCR was performed using 60 Vbeta and 13 Jbeta primers. Some clones are missing from TCRdb's copy, which holds only in-frame ones; the method was immunoSEQ multiplex PCR. The listing contains tens of thousands of clones. Sequencing was done on a sample of PBMCs. These receptor sequences come from a young woman in good health and CMV-seropositive.

The chain employs TRBV7-9 and TRBJ2-7, with D possibly matching TRBD2 (5 bases). The V and J ends lost 5 bases and 6 bases respectively, with 11 bases between them. This CDR3 has 12 amino acids. Germline V gives CDR1 SEHNR, CDR2 FQNEAQ (reference sequence). CDR3 amino acids: CASSRDGGEQYF. The CDR3 DNA reads as TGTGCCAGCAGCCGCGACGGAGGCGAGCAGTACTTC.

The chain uses TRBV18 and TRBJ2-7, with 8 bases aligning to TRBD2. The CDR3 runs to 15 residues. The germline CDR1 and CDR2 sequences are KGHSH and LQKENI. V shed 6 bases and J 5 bases; nucleotides not matched to a gene: 12. The CDR3 protein is CASSSTERGWNEQYF. CDR3 DNA: TGTGCCAGCTCGTCGACCGAGCGGGGGTGGAACGAGCAGTACTTC.

The chain links TRBV19 to TRBJ2-7; TRBD1 is a possible D gene (5 bases). Trimming shortened V by 2 bases and J by 2 bases, and 13 bases separated the two germline ends. The CDR3 runs to 15 residues. Germline CDR1 LNHDA, CDR2 SQIVND (reference sequence). CDR3 protein: CASSIQGSGAYEQYF. In nucleotides, the CDR3 is TGTGCCAGTAGTATACAGGGTAGTGGTGCCTACGAGCAGTACTTC.

The chain joins TRBV29-1 to TRBJ2-5; 10 nucleotides match TRBD1. V lost 7 bases and J lost 5; bases outside the gene matches: 7. This CDR3 contains 13 residues. Germline V lookup: CDR1 SQVTM, CDR2 ANQGSEA. The CDR3 nucleotides are TGCAGCGGTGGGACAGGGGATGGGGAGACCCAGTACTTC. This codes for CSGGTGDGETQYF.

This chain links TRBV5-1 with TRBJ1-1; 8 nucleotides agree with TRBD1. This CDR3 contains 15 residues. Trimming removed 0 bases from V and 3 bases from J; junction bases left unmatched: 4. The V gene's germline CDR1 is SGHRS and CDR2 YFSETQ. CDR3 DNA: TGCGCCAGCAGCTTGGGACAGGGGAAGCACACTGAAGCTTTCTTT. Its translation: CASSLGQGKHTEAFF.

The rearrangement links TRBV18 to TRBJ1-6, with TRBD1 identical over 7 bases. The CDR3 consists of 14 residues. V shed 6 bases, J shed 5 bases, and the junction held 4 bases outside the gene matches. Germline V CDR1 and CDR2: KGHSH, LQKENI. CDR3 nucleotide sequence: TGTGCCAGCTCCCCCGGACAGGATAATTCACCCCTCCACTTT. This encodes CASSPGQDNSPLHF.

V and J are TRBV4-1 and TRBJ2-5; D is unclear. Germline CDR1 and CDR2: MGHRA and YSYEKL. The CDR3 extends over 13 amino acids. Trimming removed 1 base from V and 4 bases from J, with 7 bases in between. The chain's CDR3 is CASSQASGETQYF. The DNA for the CDR3 is TGCGCCAGCAGCCAAGCGTCCGGAGAGACCCAGTACTTC.

V is TRBV6-1 and J is TRBJ1-6, with D perhaps TRBD1 (6 bases). The CDR3 extends over 15 amino acids. Germline loops: CDR1 MNHNS, CDR2 SASEGT. V was clipped by 1 base and J by 5 bases, with 9 bases between them. The CDR3 sequence: CASSEGGGDNSPLHF. The CDR3 DNA follows: TGTGCCAGCAGTGAAGGTGGGGGCGATAATTCACCCCTCCACTTT.

V and J are TRBV11-3 and TRBJ1-2; 7 bases fit TRBD1. The length of the CDR3 is 14 residues. Unmatched junction bases numbered 9, after V lost 3 bases and J lost 8 bases. Germline-derived CDR1 and CDR2 are SGHNT and YENEEA. CDR3 coding DNA: TGTGCCAGCAGCTTTCGACAGGGCCGGGGCGGCTACACCTTC. Amino acids: CASSFRQGRGGYTF.

V and J are TRBV5-6 and TRBJ2-7; 8 bases agree with TRBD2. V lost 4 bases to trimming and J lost 2 bases; unmatched junction nucleotides: 2. CDR1 and CDR2 from the germline V gene are SGHDT and YYEEEE. The CDR3 contains 13 residues. CDR3 amino acids: CASSPGLAYEQYF. The DNA of the CDR3 is TGTGCCAGCAGCCCGGGACTAGCCTACGAGCAGTACTTC.

The chain joins TRBV6-6 to TRBJ2-7, with a possible D match to TRBD1 (5 bases). This CDR3 spans 14 amino acids. CDR1 is MNHNY, CDR2 SVGAGI, per germline (reference sequence). Trimming removed 8 bases at V and 2 bases at J, with 16 bases between. CDR3 sequence reads: CASLDSGQTYEQYF. CDR3 coding DNA: TGTGCCAGCCTCGACTCAGGGCAGACCTACGAGCAGTACTTC.

V and J are TRBV27 and TRBJ1-1; possible D gene TRBD1, 6 bases. V lost 2 bases and J lost 4, with 11 bases in between. CDR1 and CDR2 (germline): MNHEY, SMNVEV (reference sequence). This CDR3 has 14 residues. The DNA for the CDR3 is TGTGCCAGCAGTTTAAGGGAAGGGGGCACTGAAGCTTTCTTT. As protein: CASSLREGGTEAFF.

V is TRBV9 and J is TRBJ1-1, with D perhaps matching TRBD1 (6 bases). V was cut by 4 bases and J by 7 bases, with 20 bases left in between. The germline V gene has CDR1 SGDLS and CDR2 YYNGEE. The CDR3 contains 15 residues. Here the CDR3 reads CASSSQGHLFGEAFF. The CDR3 nucleotides read TGTGCCAGCAGCTCTCAGGGACACCTTTTTGGTGAAGCTTTCTTT.

The chain uses TRBV4-1 and TRBJ2-1; 7 bases line up with TRBD2. Germline V gene data show CDR1 as MGHRA and CDR2 as YSYEKL. V dropped 4 bases and J dropped 9; count of bases not matched to a gene: 12. The CDR3 extends over 15 amino acids. The CDR3 nucleotides read TGCGCCAGCAGCCCCCGGGGGGAGCCGAGTGTTGAGCAGTTCTTC. Its translation: CASSPRGEPSVEQFF.

The genes are TRBV6-6 and TRBJ2-7; 8 bases agree with TRBD1. Germline CDR1 is MNHNY and CDR2 is SVGAGI (reference sequence). The junction had 12 bases not matched to a gene; V was cut back by 6 bases and J by 5 bases. The CDR3 is 15 residues long. CDR3 region: CASSVTGEPNHEQYF. Written as DNA, the CDR3 is TGTGCCAGCAGCGTGACAGGGGAACCCAACCACGAGCAGTACTTC.

The chain recombines TRBV5-1 with TRBJ2-7, with 7 positions matching TRBD2. The DNA end is a closer match to TRBJ2-5, so the J assignment may be wrong. The CDR3 is made up of 15 amino acids. Germline assignment: CDR1 SGHRS and CDR2 YFSETQ. This chain's CDR3 is CASSSWGGPIETQYF. The CDR3 DNA is TGCGCCAGCAGCTCCTGGGGGGGTCCAATCGAGACCCAGTACTTC.

The genes are TRBV7-9 and TRBJ1-2, with 7 positions matching TRBD1. Germline V gene lookup returns CDR1 SEHNR and CDR2 FQNEAQ (reference sequence). The CDR3 consists of 14 residues. The junction had 7 bases not matched to a gene; V was cut back by 1 base and J by 8 bases. This chain's CDR3 is CASSLVTGDEGYTF. The CDR3 region has the DNA TGTGCCAGCAGCTTAGTAACAGGGGATGAAGGCTACACCTTC. The entire variable domain, with the rest obtained from reference TRBV7-9 and TRBJ1-2, is as follows: DTGVSQNPRHKITKRGQNVTFRCDPISEHNRLYWYRQTLGQGPEFLTYFQNEAQLEKSRLLSDRFSAERPKGSFSTLEIQRTEQGDSAMYLCASSLVTGDEGYTFGSGTRLTVV.

The rearrangement links TRBV5-6 to TRBJ2-2, with TRBD2 identical over 12 bases. The germline gives CDR1 SGHDT, CDR2 YYEEEE. Trimming cost V 4 bases and J 1 base; bases outside gene matches: 5. CDR3 size: 17 residues. CDR3 DNA sequence: TGTGCCAGCAGCCCCGGGACTAGCGGGTTGAACACCGGGGAGCTGTTTTTT. It is translated as CASSPGTSGLNTGELFF.

The gene calls are TRBV6-1 and TRBJ2-3; D not certain. The V end lost 6 bases, the J end lost 1 base, and 11 bases lay between the germline ends. The CDR3 length is 14 residues. Germline V gene lookup returns CDR1 MNHNS and CDR2 SASEGT. The CDR3 DNA sequence: TGTGCCAGCAGCCCCTTTGGCCGCACAGATACGCAGTATTTT. This sequence encodes CASSPFGRTDTQYF.

V and J are TRBV7-2 and TRBJ2-2; TRBD1 agrees at 8 bases. This CDR3 has 13 amino acids. Germline V gives CDR1 SGHTA, CDR2 FQGNSA. The V and J ends lost 5 bases and 7 bases, in that order; junction bases with no gene match: 3. CDR3 nucleotides: TGTGCCAGCAGCATGACAGGGGTCGGGGAGCTGTTTTTT. Protein sequence: CASSMTGVGELFF.

The rearrangement links TRBV9 to TRBJ2-1; TRBD1 matches at 9 bases. With V trimmed by 4 bases and J by 2 bases, 10 bases remained unmatched. Germline V gene lookup returns CDR1 SGDLS and CDR2 YYNGEE. The CDR3 runs 17 residues. The CDR3 here is CASSQVGQGRTYNEQFF. CDR3 nucleotide sequence: TGTGCCAGCAGCCAAGTAGGACAGGGGAGGACCTACAATGAGCAGTTCTTC. The complete variable domain, with remaining parts taken from reference TRBV9 and TRBJ2-1, reads DSGVTQTPKHLITATGQRVTLRCSPRSGDLSVYWYQQSLDQGLQFLIQYYNGEERAKGNILERFSAQQFPDLHSELNLSSLELGDSALYFCASSQVGQGRTYNEQFFGPGTRLTVL.

The chain carries TRBV6-6 and TRBJ1-2, with 9 nucleotides matching TRBD1. This CDR3 has 12 amino acids. Per germline, CDR1 MNHNY and CDR2 SVGAGI (reference sequence). J gave up 8 bases and V 7 bases, and 5 bases lay outside the gene matches. The CDR3 protein is CASIGQGSGYTF. CDR3 DNA sequence: TGTGCCAGCATCGGACAGGGGAGCGGCTACACCTTC.

The chain is built from TRBV7-6 and TRBJ2-7; D call uncertain. The CDR3 covers 13 residues. Germline CDR1 SGHVS, CDR2 FNYEAQ. Trimming cost V 5 bases and J 1 base, with 9 bases left between them. CDR3 protein: CASSDLGSYEQYF. The CDR3 nucleotides read TGTGCCAGCAGCGACCTAGGTTCCTACGAGCAGTACTTC.

The chain carries TRBV11-2 and TRBJ2-5; 8 nucleotides align to TRBD2. The CDR3 totals 15 residues. CDR1 is SGHAT, CDR2 FQNNGV, per germline. V trimming: 5 bases; J trimming: 7 bases; junction bases outside the gene matches: 12. The chain's CDR3 is CASSTSGLAEGTQYF. DNA for the CDR3: TGTGCCAGCAGCACCAGTGGACTAGCTGAAGGGACCCAGTACTTC. Filled out from reference TRBV11-2 and TRBJ2-5, the complete variable domain reads EAGVAQSPRYKIIEKRQSVAFWCNPISGHATLYWYQQILGQGPKLLIQFQNNGVVDDSQLPKDRFSAERLKGVDSTLKIQPAKLEDSAVYLCASSTSGLAEGTQYFGPGTRLLVL.

The rearrangement joins TRBV7-6 to TRBJ2-5, with TRBD2 matching 10 bases. The CDR3 covers 15 residues. The junction had 5 bases not matched to a gene; V was cut back by 5 bases and J by 2 bases. The germline V gene encodes CDR1 SGHVS and CDR2 FNYEAQ. The CDR3 here is CASSTLAGGQETQYF. DNA for the CDR3: TGTGCCAGCAGCACGTTAGCGGGAGGACAAGAGACCCAGTACTTC.

The chain employs TRBV30 and TRBJ2-5, with a weak D call TRBD1 (6 bases). Trimming took off 2 bases at V and 5 bases at J, with 9 bases between the two ends. The CDR3 runs 12 residues. The germline gives CDR1 GTSNPN, CDR2 SVGIG (reference sequence). The CDR3 DNA follows: TGTGCCTGGAGTCCAGGGGAGGAGACCCAGTACTTC. Translation gives CAWSPGEETQYF.

J is TRBJ2-2 and V is TRBV4-2; 7 positions agree with TRBD1. V gave up 4 bases and J gave up 1 base; unmatched junction bases: 12. The germline V gene has CDR1 LGHNA and CDR2 YNFKEQ. The CDR3 sequence is 18 residues long. CDR3 residues: CASSPMTGFIGNTGELFF. CDR3 in DNA: TGTGCCAGCAGCCCGATGACAGGGTTTATAGGGAACACCGGGGAGCTGTTTTTT.

The chain combines TRBV27 with TRBJ1-1; 7 positions agree with TRBD1. The germline gives CDR1 MNHEY, CDR2 SMNVEV (reference sequence). Unmatched junction bases numbered 1, after V lost 5 bases and J lost 4 bases. The CDR3 loop spans 12 amino acids. The CDR3 region has the DNA TGTGCCAGCAGTACAGGGGTCACTGAAGCTTTCTTT. Translation gives CASSTGVTEAFF.

J is TRBJ2-7 and V is TRBV29-1; TRBD2 is a possible D gene (5 bases). The germline gives CDR1 SQVTM, CDR2 ANQGSEA. Between the trimmed V and J ends, which lost 2 bases and 7 bases, there was a span of 12 bases. The CDR3 covers 12 residues. CDR3 sequence (DNA): TGCAGCGTTGAATGGGCGGGCGGAGAGCAGTACTTC. Its translation is CSVEWAGGEQYF.